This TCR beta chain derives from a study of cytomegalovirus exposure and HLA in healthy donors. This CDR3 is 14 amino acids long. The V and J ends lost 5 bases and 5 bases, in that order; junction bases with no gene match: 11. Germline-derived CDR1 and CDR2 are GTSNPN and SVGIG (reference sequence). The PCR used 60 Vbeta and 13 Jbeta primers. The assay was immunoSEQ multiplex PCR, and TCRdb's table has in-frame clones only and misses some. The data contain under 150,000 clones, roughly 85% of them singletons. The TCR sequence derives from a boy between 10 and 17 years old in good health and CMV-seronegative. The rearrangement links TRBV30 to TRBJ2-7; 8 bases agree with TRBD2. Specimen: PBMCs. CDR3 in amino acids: CAWASGLVENEQYF. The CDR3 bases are TGTGCCTGGGCTAGCGGGCTGGTTGAAAACGAGCAGTACTTC.